This T cell receptor beta chain was documented in a study of T cell repertoires in ileal Crohn's disease. The length of the CDR3 is 13 residues. Germline loops: CDR1 MNHNS, CDR2 SASEGT. V was pared by 6 bases and J by 7 bases, with 5 bases of the junction left unmatched. Adults with ileal or ileocolonic Crohn's disease and an indication for resection were eligible. Concerning this clone: The antigen is unknown.

Clones were sequenced by immunoSEQ multiplex PCR, and TCRdb holds only the in-frame ones, with some missing. In the table there are about 17,000 clones, 60% of which are singletons. Study-wide points: Endoscopic recurrence occurred in every patient whose clonality exceeded 26.8%. Compared with non-smokers, active smokers at surgery showed more clonal expansions.

The receptor was isolated from an adult with Crohn's disease. The chain links TRBV6-1 to TRBJ1-5, with 8 bases lining up with TRBD1. Sequenced input: ileal tissue. CDR3 nucleotide sequence: TGTGCCAGCAGCTTGACAGGGGAGCAGCCCCAGCATTTT. Translating gives CASSLTGEQPQHF.